This T cell receptor beta chain was identified in a study of blood T cells in healthy people across ages. At the level of the study: When template switching was applied, about one barcoded beta molecule was captured per two T cells. Study conclusions and caveats: It was held that the diversity estimates obtained from one million T cells were underestimates.

This clonotype was seen only a few times. Its matching antigen is unknown. This CDR3 is built from 15 residues. Trimming took 3 bases from V and 2 from J, leaving 12 bases between them. Germline assignment: CDR1 SNHLY and CDR2 FYNNEI. It was with a sample-barcoded 5' primer and a J-beta primer mix that a second PCR of roughly 7 to 12 cycles was run. A 12-random-nucleotide template-switch adaptor tagged each cDNA molecule. CDR3-containing paired-end reads numbering at least 2.5 million came from each sample. TCRdb analysed the 5' RACE reads with MiXCR anew, one entry per CDR3 protein. The table includes roughly 930,000 distinct CDR3 sequences, 45% to 50% detected once.

Material for sequencing was blood. The TCR originated in a man aged 25 to 40 in good health. The genes are TRBV2 and TRBJ2-3; D call uncertain. CDR3 amino acids: CASSDTDPITDTQYF. CDR3 nucleotide sequence: TGTGCCAGCAGTGACACGGACCCTATCACAGATACGCAGTATTTT.